Listed here are 20 T cell receptor beta chains from one sample, sequenced in a study of blood T cell repertoires in COVID-19 (dated by TCRdb to between 2020 and 2021). The library was produced with the immunoSEQ multiplex PCR assay. The immuneACCESS repertoire file appears here via TCRdb, limited to in-frame rearrangements. These files lack a portion of the clones; in checked studies, under half of the deficit traces to unresolved V genes, and the cause of the others is not known. The sample includes about 49,000 clones, with 81% observed a single time. The ten largest make up more than 20% of the sample. What was sequenced was peripheral blood. The receptors here all came from a woman at least 80 years old with COVID-19, enrolled during active disease.

This chain connects TRBV3-1 (or the pseudogene TRBV3-2) to TRBJ1-3, with D hard to call. This CDR3 comprises 14 residues. V lost 5 bases and J lost 0, with 8 bases in between. The germline CDR1 and CDR2 sequences are LGHDT and YNNKEL (reference sequence). The CDR3 DNA reads as TGTGCCAGCAGCAGGCAGGCCTCTGGAAACACCATATATTTT. This encodes CASSRQASGNTIYF.

The chain combines TRBV2 with TRBJ1-3, with D perhaps TRBD1 (6 bases). CDR1 SNHLY and CDR2 FYNNEI come from the germline V gene. Trimming cost V 6 bases and J 1 base, with 10 bases left between them. The CDR3 spans 14 residues. The chain's CDR3 is CASRPRGSGNTIYF. The CDR3 region has the DNA TGTGCCAGCAGACCCAGGGGTTCTGGAAACACCATATATTTT. Full variable domain (remainder filled in from reference TRBV2 and TRBJ1-3): EPEVTQTPSHQVTQMGQEVILRCVPISNHLYFYWYRQILGQKVEFLVSFYNNEISEKSEIFDDQFSVERPDGSNFTLKIRSTKLEDSAMYFCASRPRGSGNTIYFGEGSWLTVV.

V usage is TRBV7-9 and J usage is TRBJ2-5; TRBD1 is a possible D gene (5 bases). From germline, CDR1 is SEHNR and CDR2 FQNEAQ (reference sequence). V was clipped by 3 bases and J by 3 bases, with 5 bases between them. This CDR3 contains 12 residues. This CDR3 is CASSFREETQYF. DNA for the CDR3: TGTGCCAGCAGCTTCAGGGAAGAGACCCAGTACTTC. Looking up the rest from reference TRBV7-9 and TRBJ2-5 gives the full variable domain: DTGVSQNPRHKITKRGQNVTFRCDPISEHNRLYWYRQTLGQGPEFLTYFQNEAQLEKSRLLSDRFSAERPKGSFSTLEIQRTEQGDSAMYLCASSFREETQYFGPGTRLLVL.

V is TRBV5-1 and J is TRBJ2-3; 8 nucleotides match TRBD2. Trimming cost V 0 bases and J 2 bases; bases outside gene matches: 14. Germline CDR1 reads SGHRS; CDR2 reads YFSETQ. The CDR3 sequence is 19 residues long. The CDR3 loop is CASSLGGMGAGGLTDTQYF. In DNA, the CDR3 is TGCGCCAGCAGCTTGGGGGGCATGGGCGCGGGAGGACTCACAGATACGCAGTATTTT.

The chain employs TRBV19 and TRBJ2-1; D gene unclear. Germline V gene data show CDR1 as LNHDA and CDR2 as SQIVND (reference sequence). Trimming removed 5 bases at V and 7 bases at J, with 21 bases between. CDR3 size: 16 residues. The CDR3 bases are TGTGCCAGTAGTCCCTCGGTTGGGCGACCCAGGAATGAGCAGTTCTTC. Translation: CASSPSVGRPRNEQFF.

The chain links TRBV30 to TRBJ2-3, with D perhaps matching TRBD2 (5 bases). Germline-derived CDR1 and CDR2 are GTSNPN and SVGIG (reference sequence). Trimming removed 0 bases from V and 7 bases from J, with 14 bases in between. This CDR3 spans 14 amino acids. CDR3 DNA sequence: TGTGCCTGGAGTGTACAAGCGGACCCAAATACGCAGTATTTT. Its protein is CAWSVQADPNTQYF. The full variable domain, with the rest looked up from reference TRBV30 and TRBJ2-3, is SQTIHQWPATLVQPVGSPLSLECTVEGTSNPNLYWYRQAAGRGLQLLFYSVGIGQISSEVPQNLSASRPQDRQFILSSKKLLLSDSGFYLCAWSVQADPNTQYFGPGTRLTVL.

This clone was seen a single time. This chain links TRBV12-3 or TRBV12-4 with TRBJ1-2; 9 nucleotides match TRBD1. CDR3 size: 13 residues. The trim removed 4 bases at V and 7 bases at J, leaving 4 bases unmatched. The CDR3 sequence is CASSYTGGIGYTF. For the CDR3, the DNA is TGTGCCAGCAGTTACACAGGGGGCATTGGCTACACCTTC.

The chain links TRBV19 to TRBJ2-2; a possible D gene is TRBD2 (6 bases). CDR1 LNHDA and CDR2 SQIVND come from the germline V gene (reference sequence). Trimming removed 3 bases at V and 4 bases at J, with 12 bases between. This CDR3 has 15 amino acids. The CDR3 region is CASSITSSFTGELFF. Written as DNA, the CDR3 is TGTGCCAGTAGTATCACTAGCAGTTTCACCGGGGAGCTGTTTTTT.

The gene calls are TRBV6-1 and TRBJ2-1, with 12 bases identical to TRBD2. CDR1 is MNHNS and CDR2 is SASEGT in the germline V gene. The CDR3 has 17 amino acids. Trimming cost V 4 bases and J 6 bases; bases outside gene matches: 10. CDR3 nucleotide sequence: TGTGCCAGCAGTGGCCCGTTGACTAGCGGGAGTTTCAATGAGCAGTTCTTC. Amino acid sequence: CASSGPLTSGSFNEQFF.

CDR3 DNA sequence: TGTGCCAGCAGTTTCTTTCGGGACAGGGTCGTCACCGGGGAGCTGTTTTTT. It encodes CASSFFRDRVVTGELFF. This rearrangement joins TRBV27 to TRBJ2-2; 9 bases line up with TRBD1. After removal of 3 bases from V and 4 bases from J, the junction contained 9 bases not matched to a gene. The germline gives CDR1 MNHEY, CDR2 SMNVEV (reference sequence). CDR3 length: 17 residues.

The CDR3 DNA is TGTGCCAGCAGCCAAACTAGCGAGCAAGAGACCCAGTACTTC. Translated: CASSQTSEQETQYF. J is TRBJ2-5 and V is TRBV3-1 (or the pseudogene TRBV3-2); TRBD2 matches at 7 bases. The J segment lost 2 bases and the V segment lost 2 bases, leaving 2 bases of the junction unmatched. CDR1 is LGHDT, CDR2 YNNKEL, per germline (reference sequence). The CDR3 contains 14 residues.

The V gene is TRBV6-2 or TRBV6-3, the J gene TRBJ2-1; TRBD2 matches 7 bases. CDR3 length: 13 amino acids. The V gene's germline CDR1 is MNHEY and CDR2 SVGEGT. The junction had 4 bases not matched to a gene; V was cut back by 7 bases and J by 4 bases. The CDR3 nucleotides are TGTGCCAGCATCCCAGCGGGGTACAATGAGCAGTTCTTC. It specifies CASIPAGYNEQFF.

The chain has TRBV4-1 and TRBJ2-1, with D unclear. Per the germline V gene, CDR1 is MGHRA and CDR2 is YSYEKL. The CDR3 is made up of 16 amino acids. Trimming took 4 bases from V and 4 from J, leaving 17 bases between them. CDR3 DNA: TGCGCCAGCAGCCGAGGTGCCAGCTTTACGTACAATGAGCAGTTCTTC. Amino acids: CASSRGASFTYNEQFF.

This sequence joins TRBV18 and TRBJ1-2, with a weak D call TRBD1 (5 bases). The germline CDR1 and CDR2 sequences are KGHSH and LQKENI. The V and J ends lost 2 bases and 8 bases respectively, with 12 bases between them. CDR3 length: 13 residues. The CDR3 loop reads CASSPRPGWGYTF. CDR3 in DNA: TGTGCCAGCTCACCAAGACCAGGGTGGGGCTACACCTTC.

V usage is TRBV7-8 and J usage is TRBJ1-1, with D perhaps TRBD1 (5 bases). V was shortened by 8 bases and J by 0 bases, with 13 bases between the two germline ends. CDR3 length: 14 amino acids. From germline, CDR1 is SGHVS and CDR2 FQNEAQ. This CDR3 reads CASLTQGMNTEAFF. The CDR3, as DNA: TGTGCCAGCCTAACCCAGGGTATGAACACTGAAGCTTTCTTT.

The sample holds one count of this clone. The J gene is TRBJ2-3, the V gene TRBV18, with TRBD2 matching 9 bases. CDR3 length: 18 amino acids. Per germline, CDR1 KGHSH and CDR2 LQKENI. With V trimmed by 1 base and J by 3 bases, 11 bases remained unmatched. CDR3 sequence reads: CASSPLRGRLAVTDTQYF. CDR3 nucleotides: TGTGCCAGCTCACCACTTCGGGGACGACTAGCGGTAACAGATACGCAGTATTTT.

The CDR3 here is CASSFLLAGGADTQYF. The DNA of the CDR3 is TGTGCCAGCAGTTTTCTCCTAGCGGGGGGGGCAGATACGCAGTATTTT. The chain links TRBV27 to TRBJ2-3; 12 bases line up with TRBD2. CDR1 MNHEY and CDR2 SMNVEV come from the germline V gene (reference sequence). This CDR3 has 16 amino acids. The junction had 5 bases not matched to a gene; V was cut back by 3 bases and J by 4 bases.

V and J are TRBV20-1 and TRBJ1-2, with D unclear. V lost 3 bases, J lost 4 bases, and 12 bases lay in between. This CDR3 is built from 13 residues. Germline CDR1 and CDR2: DFQATT and SNEGSKA (reference sequence). For the CDR3, the DNA is TGCAGTGCTAGTCCTCAGTCTTTCTATGGCTACACCTTC. Protein product: CSASPQSFYGYTF.

The chain uses TRBV4-1 and TRBJ2-4, with a tentative D call TRBD1 (6 bases). The CDR3 totals 19 residues. V lost 0 bases and J 0 bases, leaving 18 bases between the germline ends. Germline V gene data show CDR1 as MGHRA and CDR2 as YSYEKL. CDR3 in amino acids: CASSQDQGQAMGAKNIQYF. DNA of the CDR3: TGCGCCAGCAGCCAAGATCAGGGGCAGGCAATGGGAGCCAAAAACATTCAGTACTTC.

V usage is TRBV6-1 and J usage is TRBJ2-3; D perhaps matches TRBD2 (6 bases). CDR1 MNHNS and CDR2 SASEGT come from the germline V gene. CDR3 length: 16 amino acids. Deletions cut 3 bases from V and 4 bases from J, with 17 bases between. The CDR3 spells CASSEAGLARPDTQYF. In DNA form, the CDR3 reads TGTGCCAGCAGTGAGGCGGGACTTGCTAGACCAGATACGCAGTATTTT.